Listed below are T cell receptor beta chains from one sample, sequenced in a study of blood T cell repertoires in COVID-19. Generated by immunoSEQ multiplex PCR, the TCRdb table keeps only in-frame clones and is missing some. The table shows 300,000 or so clones, with over 80% occurring only once. Sequencing was carried out using peripheral blood. These receptors were collected from a woman aged 45-59 years with active or convalescent COVID-19. CDR3s include the opening cysteine and the closing phenylalanine or tryptophan. A D gene is named only where the DNA matches it firmly. Clone size is shown for a subset of rows, as once, few, many or a class of expanded clone.

.	TRBV11-3	TRBD2	TRBJ2-1	18	TGTGCCAGCAGCTTAGCGTCTGGGGGGGCGGGAGGATACAATGAGCAGTTCTTC	CASSLASGGAGGYNEQFF
.	TRBV7-9	TRBD1	TRBJ1-1	15	TGTGCCAGCAGCCACGGACAGGGGGTTAACACTGAAGCTTTCTTT	CASSHGQGVNTEAFF
.	TRBV19	.	TRBJ1-1	15	TGTGCCAGTACAAGACAACCCCGGGGAGACACTGAAGCTTTCTTT	CASTRQPRGDTEAFF
.	TRBV28	.	TRBJ2-3	17	TGTGCCAGCAGTTTGGATCGGTGGGGGGTTACCACAGATACGCAGTATTTT	CASSLDRWGVTTDTQYF
few	TRBV5-8	.	TRBJ1-1	14	TGTGCCAGCAGCCCGGACAGCAGGAACACTGAAGCTTTCTTT	CASSPDSRNTEAFF
.	TRBV7-3	TRBD2	TRBJ2-5	15	TGTGCCAGCAGCTTAGCGGGAGGATCCCAAGAGACCCAGTACTTC	CASSLAGGSQETQYF
.	TRBV28	TRBD1	TRBJ1-5	14	TGTGCCAGCAGTTCGACAGGGGTCAATCAGCCCCAGCATTTT	CASSSTGVNQPQHF
.	TRBV12-3/TRBV12-4	TRBD1	TRBJ2-7	13	TGTGCCAGCAGTACGGACAGGGGGGACGAGCAGTACTTC	CASSTDRGDEQYF
.	TRBV10-2	.	TRBJ1-5	14	TGCGCCAGCAGTGAGTCGCAGGGAGGTCAGCCCCAGCATTTT	CASSESQGGQPQHF
.	TRBV2	.	TRBJ2-2	14	TGTGCCAGCAGTGATGGGAGGGGGACCGGGGAGCTGTTTTTT	CASSDGRGTGELFF
once	TRBV5-4	.	TRBJ2-3	14	TGTGCCAGCAGCTTAGGGACTGGCACAGATACGCAGTATTTT	CASSLGTGTDTQYF
few	TRBV6-5	.	TRBJ1-1	14	TGTGCCAGCAGGGACGGACTCATGAACACTGAAGCTTTCTTT	CASRDGLMNTEAFF
.	TRBV4-2	.	TRBJ2-2	16	TGTGCCAGCAGCCGAACCAGCGGCCGAGACACCGGGGAGCTGTTTTTT	CASSRTSGRDTGELFF
.	TRBV7-9	.	TRBJ1-1	12	TGTGCCAGCAGCCACGGACTCACTGAAGCTTTCTTT	CASSHGLTEAFF
once	TRBV5-1	TRBD1	TRBJ1-3	15	TGCGCCAGCAGCGCCGGGACAGTCTCTGGAAACACCATATATTTT	CASSAGTVSGNTIYF
few	TRBV18	.	TRBJ1-1	18	TGTGCCAGCTCACCAATTGGGATAGCGCGGCGGGAGAACACTGAAGCTTTCTTT	CASSPIGIARRENTEAFF
.	TRBV7-9	.	TRBJ2-2	14	TGTGCCAGCAGCTTAACGATGAGGACCGGGGAGCTGTTTTTT	CASSLTMRTGELFF
.	TRBV19	.	TRBJ2-5	15	TGTGCCAGTAGTATTTGGGGAGATTACAGAGAGACCCAGTACTTC	CASSIWGDYRETQYF
.	TRBV9	TRBD2	TRBJ2-1	16	TGTGCCAGCGATCCGGGACTAGCGGGAGTGAGGAATGAGCAGTTCTTC	CASDPGLAGVRNEQFF
.	TRBV6-1	.	TRBJ1-6	14	TGTGCCAGCAGTGAAGGTTCTCTTAATTCACCCCTCCACTTT	CASSEGSLNSPLHF
once	TRBV19	TRBD1	TRBJ2-1	16	TGTGCCAGTAGTCACCTCGGGGGACAGGGGTACAATGAGCAGTTCTTC	CASSHLGGQGYNEQFF
.	TRBV5-8	.	TRBJ2-1	15	TGTGCCAGCAGCTTGTTCACAGGGATCGGCGATGAGCAGTTCTTC	CASSLFTGIGDEQFF
many	TRBV6-4	.	TRBJ1-2	15	TGTGCCAGCAGTGACTCGGCAGGGGAAGGCTATGGCTACACCTTC	CASSDSAGEGYGYTF
.	TRBV15	TRBD1	TRBJ1-6	15	TGTGCCACCAGCGGGGGACAGGGGGGTAATTCACCCCTCCACTTT	CATSGGQGGNSPLHF
.	TRBV2	TRBD1	TRBJ2-7	12	TGTGCCAGCTCGGGACAGGGTTACGAGCAGTACTTC	CASSGQGYEQYF
.	TRBV29-1	TRBD1	TRBJ2-3	14	TGCAGCGTTGTCCAGGGGGCGTCCACAGATACGCAGTATTTT	CSVVQGASTDTQYF
once	TRBV5-1	TRBD2	TRBJ2-2	15	TGCGCCAGCAAGGAGGCGGGAGCGAACACCGGGGAGCTGTTTTTT	CASKEAGANTGELFF
.	TRBV6-4	.	TRBJ2-2	14	TGTGCCAGCAGCGAAACTAGTTCTACCGGGGAGCTGTTTTTT	CASSETSSTGELFF
.	TRBV9	TRBD1	TRBJ1-2	14	TGTGCCAGCAGCCCCCAGACAGGGAACTATGGCTACACCTTC	CASSPQTGNYGYTF
.	TRBV19	TRBD2	TRBJ2-7	14	TGTGCCTCGAGGGGAACTAGCGGTTCCTACGAGCAGTACTTC	CASRGTSGSYEQYF
few	TRBV7-8	.	TRBJ1-4	15	TGTGCCAGCAGCTTAGGTAGAGGGTCTGGTGAAAAACTGTTTTTT	CASSLGRGSGEKLFF
.	TRBV5-4	.	TRBJ2-2	15	TGTGCCAGCAGCTTGGACAGTTTGAACACCGGGGAGCTGTTTTTT	CASSLDSLNTGELFF
.	TRBV7-8	.	TRBJ2-1	14	TGTGCCAGCAGCTTAGTCAGAGCGGGCCATGAGCAGTTCTTC	CASSLVRAGHEQFF
.	TRBV5-6	TRBD2	TRBJ2-3	16	TGTGCCAGCAGCTTGTGGTATAGCGGGAACGCAGATACGCAGTATTTT	CASSLWYSGNADTQYF
.	TRBV28	.	TRBJ1-2	13	TGTGCCAGCCGTCGGCAGGGGAACTATGGCTACACCTTC	CASRRQGNYGYTF
.	TRBV6-5	TRBD1	TRBJ2-7	13	TGTGCCAGCAGGAGGGGGACAGGGGGCCTCGGGGAATTC	CASRRGTGGLGEF
.	TRBV7-6	.	TRBJ2-7	17	TGTGCCAGCAGCTTACGACCTTACGGGACAAACTCCTACGAGCAGTACTTC	CASSLRPYGTNSYEQYF
once	TRBV6-2/TRBV6-3	TRBD2	TRBJ2-7	18	TGTGCCAGCAGTTACCCCGCCGGTCGGGCTAGCGGAAACTACGAGCAGTACTTC	CASSYPAGRASGNYEQYF
.	TRBV6-6	.	TRBJ2-7	16	TGTGCCAGCAGCCACGGGGTGGGCCGCGGAGGCAACGAGCAGTACTTC	CASSHGVGRGGNEQYF